A selection of T cell receptor beta chains follows, all from one sample in a study of cytomegalovirus exposure and HLA in healthy donors. The protocol was immunoSEQ multiplex PCR, while the TCRdb copy is restricted to in-frame clones and leaves out a portion. The profile shows approximately 190,000 clones, around 86% of them singletons. The specimen sequenced was PBMCs. The source is a man under 40 in good health and CMV-seronegative. Each CDR3 is given with its conserved first and last residue. Fields, in order: clone size, D gene, V gene, J gene, CDR3 DNA, CDR3 protein. A D gene is named only where the DNA matches it firmly. For some rows the clone size is stated as once, few or many, or as a class when expanded; others skip it.

clone size: NA; D gene: NA; V gene: TRBV7-2; J gene: TRBJ1-2; CDR3 DNA: TGTGCCAGCAGCTTAGCGAACTCAGGGCTTCATGGCTACACCTTC; CDR3 protein: CASSLANSGLHGYTF
clone size: NA; D gene: NA; V gene: TRBV28; J gene: TRBJ1-1; CDR3 DNA: TGTGCCAGCAGTTTAATCCCCAGGGGGAACACTGAAGCTTTCTTT; CDR3 protein: CASSLIPRGNTEAFF
clone size: NA; D gene: NA; V gene: TRBV10-3; J gene: TRBJ1-3; CDR3 DNA: TGTGCCATCGGTGTTGGCTCCAGCTCTGGAAACACCATATATTTT; CDR3 protein: CAIGVGSSSGNTIYF
clone size: NA; D gene: TRBD2; V gene: TRBV15; J gene: TRBJ2-1; CDR3 DNA: TGTGCCACCAGCAGAGATCGCGGGAGTGGAAATGAGCAGTTCTTC; CDR3 protein: CATSRDRGSGNEQFF
clone size: NA; D gene: NA; V gene: TRBV28; J gene: TRBJ2-6; CDR3 DNA: TGTGCCAGCAGTTTATCGGTTCTCTCCGGGGCCAACGTCCTGACTTTC; CDR3 protein: CASSLSVLSGANVLTF
clone size: NA; D gene: NA; V gene: TRBV29-1; J gene: TRBJ2-1; CDR3 DNA: TGCAGCGTCCTACGAATAAACGAGCAGTTCTTC; CDR3 protein: CSVLRINEQFF
clone size: NA; D gene: NA; V gene: TRBV6-5; J gene: TRBJ2-5; CDR3 DNA: TGTGCCAGCAGCATCGACCCATGGGAGGAGACCCAGTACTTC; CDR3 protein: CASSIDPWEETQYF
clone size: NA; D gene: TRBD2; V gene: TRBV5-1; J gene: TRBJ2-5; CDR3 DNA: TGCGCCAGCAGCCCGGGAGGGACTAGCGGAGAGGGGACCCAGTACTTC; CDR3 protein: CASSPGGTSGEGTQYF
clone size: few; D gene: TRBD1; V gene: TRBV7-9; J gene: TRBJ2-7; CDR3 DNA: TGTTCCAGCAGCCTCGCCCGCACCCCGGGACAGGGTCTGTACGAGCAGTACTTC; CDR3 protein: CSSSLARTPGQGLYEQYF
clone size: NA; D gene: NA; V gene: TRBV27; J gene: TRBJ2-7; CDR3 DNA: TGTGCCAGCAGTTTAACCCCGCGGGTGGAGAAGTACTTC; CDR3 protein: CASSLTPRVEKYF
clone size: NA; D gene: NA; V gene: TRBV18; J gene: TRBJ1-2; CDR3 DNA: TGTGCCAGCTCACCGGTCCCCGGAGGTCCCTATGGCTACACCTTC; CDR3 protein: CASSPVPGGPYGYTF
clone size: NA; D gene: TRBD1; V gene: TRBV27; J gene: TRBJ2-7; CDR3 DNA: TGTGCCAGCAGTTGGGGACAGGCAGCATACGAGCAGTACTTC; CDR3 protein: CASSWGQAAYEQYF
clone size: NA; D gene: NA; V gene: TRBV4-1; J gene: TRBJ2-7; CDR3 DNA: TGCGCCAGCAGCCAACCTCCCTTCTACGAGCAGTACTTC; CDR3 protein: CASSQPPFYEQYF